This record covers a single T cell receptor (beta chain). Clones were sequenced by immunoSEQ multiplex PCR, and TCRdb holds only the in-frame ones, with some missing. Of roughly 2,000,000 clones detected, about 94% appear once; the ten largest clones hold about 1.6%. Naive CD8 cells lacked CD45RO, underwent positive selection for CCR7 and left out terminally differentiated effector memory CD45RA+ cells. This entry is derived from a study of shared clonotypes between healthy human individuals. This sequence originates from a man aged 18-30 years in good health. Some clones in this sample may be carry-over from other donors' samples. Source material: naive CD8+ T cells from PBMCs.

The chain's CDR3 is CASSYTERGPQQYF. The CDR3 bases are TGTGCCAGCAGTTACACCGAGAGGGGGCCTCAGCAGTACTTC. This chain joins TRBV6-5 and TRBJ2-7; 7 bases map to TRBD1. The germline CDR1 and CDR2 sequences are MNHEY and SVGAGI. There are 14 residues in the CDR3. V shed 2 bases and J 8 bases; nucleotides not matched to a gene: 9.